The T cell receptor (beta chain) described here comes from a study of Graves' ophthalmopathy and Graves' hyperthyroidism. For the study at large: Peripheral blood (taken before any treatment) was collected at initial diagnosis.

The CDR3 has 13 amino acids. V was pared by 0 bases and J by 1 base, with 4 bases between. CDR1 is SGHRS and CDR2 is YFSETQ in the germline V gene. Ten or more counts support this clonotype. Moderate-to-severe activity, CAS ≥3, NOSPECS ≥4 and a duration under 3 months were seen in donors with ophthalmopathy. RNA transcripts served as template for amplifying TCR beta CDR3 sequences. Investigators did first-round RT-PCR with HTBI primers, then second-round multiplex PCR. Via MiXCR, TCRdb re-called the multiplex PCR reads, giving one row per CDR3 protein. The table has approximately 460,000 distinct CDR3 sequences, about 15% seen once.

This TCR derives from a woman in her twenties or thirties with Graves' ophthalmopathy. The chain joins TRBV5-1 to TRBJ1-1; D unclear. The sequencing input was blood. CDR3 nucleotides: TGCGCCAGCAGCTTGGCTTGGAACACTGAAGCTTTCTTT. Protein product: CASSLAWNTEAFF.